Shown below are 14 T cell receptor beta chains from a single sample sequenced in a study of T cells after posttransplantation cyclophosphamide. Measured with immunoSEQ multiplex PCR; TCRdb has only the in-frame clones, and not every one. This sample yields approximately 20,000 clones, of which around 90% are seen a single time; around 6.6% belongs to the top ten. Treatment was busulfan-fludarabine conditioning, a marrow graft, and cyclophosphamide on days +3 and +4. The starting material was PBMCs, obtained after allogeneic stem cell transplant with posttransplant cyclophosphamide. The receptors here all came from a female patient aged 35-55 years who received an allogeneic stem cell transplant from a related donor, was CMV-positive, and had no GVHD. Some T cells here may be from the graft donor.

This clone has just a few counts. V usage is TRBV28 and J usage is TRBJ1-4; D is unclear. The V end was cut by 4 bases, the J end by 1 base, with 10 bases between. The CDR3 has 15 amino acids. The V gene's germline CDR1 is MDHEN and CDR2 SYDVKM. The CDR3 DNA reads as TGTGCCAGCAGTTCGCCGGGAGGAACTAATGAAAAACTGTTTTTT. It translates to CASSSPGGTNEKLFF.

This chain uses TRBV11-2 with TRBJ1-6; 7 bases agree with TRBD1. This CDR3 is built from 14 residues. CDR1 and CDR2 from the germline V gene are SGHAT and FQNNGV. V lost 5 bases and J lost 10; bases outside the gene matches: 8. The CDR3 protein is CASSTQGVHSPLHF. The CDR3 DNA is TGTGCCAGCAGCACTCAGGGGGTTCACTCACCCCTCCACTTT.

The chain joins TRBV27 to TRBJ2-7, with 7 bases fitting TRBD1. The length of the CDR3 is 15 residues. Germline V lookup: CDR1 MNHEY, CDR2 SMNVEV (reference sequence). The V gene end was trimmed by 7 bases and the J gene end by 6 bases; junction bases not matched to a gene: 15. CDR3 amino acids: CASTRQGAVSGEQYF. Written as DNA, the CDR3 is TGTGCCAGCACCCGACAGGGAGCAGTATCGGGCGAGCAGTACTTC.

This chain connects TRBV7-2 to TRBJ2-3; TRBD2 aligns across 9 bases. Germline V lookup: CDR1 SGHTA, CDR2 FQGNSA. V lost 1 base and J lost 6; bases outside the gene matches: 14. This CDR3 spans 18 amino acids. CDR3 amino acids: CASSLVAFAGGQMDTQYF. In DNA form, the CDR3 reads TGTGCCAGCAGCTTAGTGGCGTTTGCGGGAGGGCAAATGGATACGCAGTATTTT.

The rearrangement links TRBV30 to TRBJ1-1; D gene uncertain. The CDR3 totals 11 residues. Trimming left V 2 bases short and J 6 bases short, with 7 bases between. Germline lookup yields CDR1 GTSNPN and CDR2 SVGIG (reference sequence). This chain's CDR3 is CAWSPTSEAFF. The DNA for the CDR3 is TGTGCCTGGAGTCCTACCTCTGAAGCTTTCTTT.

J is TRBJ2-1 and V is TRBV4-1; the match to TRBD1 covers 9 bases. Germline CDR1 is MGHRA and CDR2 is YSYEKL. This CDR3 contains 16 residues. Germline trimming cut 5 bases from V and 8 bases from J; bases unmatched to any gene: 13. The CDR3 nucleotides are TGCGCCAGCAGCGTAAGTCCCGGGACAGGGATCCATGAGCAGTTCTTC. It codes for CASSVSPGTGIHEQFF.

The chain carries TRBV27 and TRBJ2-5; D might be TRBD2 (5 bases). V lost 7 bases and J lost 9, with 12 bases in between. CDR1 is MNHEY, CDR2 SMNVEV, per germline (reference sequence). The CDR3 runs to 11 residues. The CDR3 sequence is CASKRRGSQYF. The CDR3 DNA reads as TGTGCCAGCAAACGTCGAGGGTCCCAGTACTTC.

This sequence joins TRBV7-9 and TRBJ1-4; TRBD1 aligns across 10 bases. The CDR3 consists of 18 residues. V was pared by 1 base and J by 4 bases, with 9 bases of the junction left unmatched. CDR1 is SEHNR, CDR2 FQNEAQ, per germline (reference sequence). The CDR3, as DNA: TGTGCCAGCAGCTTAGTATCCGGGACAGGGGTCTTTAATGAAAAACTGTTTTTT. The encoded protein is CASSLVSGTGVFNEKLFF.

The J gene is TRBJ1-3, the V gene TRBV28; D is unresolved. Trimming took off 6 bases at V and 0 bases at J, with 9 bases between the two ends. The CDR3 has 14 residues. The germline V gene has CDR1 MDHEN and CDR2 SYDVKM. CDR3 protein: CASRFGDSGNTIYF. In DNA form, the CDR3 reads TGTGCCAGCAGGTTCGGGGACTCTGGAAACACCATATATTTT.

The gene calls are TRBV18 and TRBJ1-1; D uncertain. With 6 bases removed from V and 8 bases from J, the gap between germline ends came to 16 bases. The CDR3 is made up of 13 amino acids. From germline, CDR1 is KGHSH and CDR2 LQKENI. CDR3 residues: CASSEQRESEAFF. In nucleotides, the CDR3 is TGTGCCAGCTCTGAGCAAAGGGAGTCCGAAGCTTTCTTT.

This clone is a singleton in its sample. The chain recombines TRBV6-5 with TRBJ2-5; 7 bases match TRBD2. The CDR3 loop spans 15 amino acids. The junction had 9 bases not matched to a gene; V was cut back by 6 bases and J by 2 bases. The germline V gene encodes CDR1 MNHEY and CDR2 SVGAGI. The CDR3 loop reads CASRSPLGGQETQYF. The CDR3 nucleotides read TGTGCCAGCAGGTCCCCTTTGGGGGGGCAAGAGACCCAGTACTTC.

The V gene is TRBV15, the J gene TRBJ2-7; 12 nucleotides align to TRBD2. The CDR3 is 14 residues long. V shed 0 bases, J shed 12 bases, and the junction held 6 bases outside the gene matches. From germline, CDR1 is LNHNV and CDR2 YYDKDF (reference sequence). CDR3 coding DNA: TGTGCCACCAGCAGAGATCTTGCTAGCGGGAGGGGGTACTTC. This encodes CATSRDLASGRGYF.

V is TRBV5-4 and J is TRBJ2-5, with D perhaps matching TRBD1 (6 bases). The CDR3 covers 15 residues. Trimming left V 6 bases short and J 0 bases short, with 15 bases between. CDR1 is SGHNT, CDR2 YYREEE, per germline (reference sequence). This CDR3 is CASTQDGTYQETQYF. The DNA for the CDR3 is TGTGCCAGCACCCAGGACGGGACATACCAAGAGACCCAGTACTTC.

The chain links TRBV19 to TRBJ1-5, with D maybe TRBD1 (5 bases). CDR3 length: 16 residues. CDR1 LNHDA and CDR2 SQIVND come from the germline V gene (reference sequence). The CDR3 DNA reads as TGTGCGACCAGGTACCTTGGGGAGGGGCGAGATCAGCCCCAGCATTTT. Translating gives CATRYLGEGRDQPQHF.